The clone carrying this TCR beta chain was counted many times. This record belongs to a study of T-cell reconstitution after alpha-beta-depleted transplantation in children. During its preparation, the TCRbeta library received unique molecular identifiers. TCRdb used MiXCR to reprocess the PCR reads, holding one entry per CDR3 protein. The repertoire has just over 70,000 distinct CDR3 sequences, 5.5% to 7.5% of them found once; the top ten carry over 2.5%. The specimen was PBMCs from the stem cell graft donor, collected from the stem cell graft. The TCR originated in a human donor who donated a stem cell graft to a child with acute lymphoblastic leukemia.

CDR3 sequence (DNA): TGTGCCAGCAGCTTGGAGGCGGGAACCAAAAACATTCAGTACTTC. It codes for CASSLEAGTKNIQYF. This sequence joins TRBV5-5 and TRBJ2-4; D is perhaps TRBD2 (6 bases). The CDR3 totals 15 residues. The V end was cut by 0 bases, the J end by 2 bases, with 9 bases between. The germline CDR1 and CDR2 sequences are SGHKS and YYEKEE (reference sequence).